This T cell receptor beta chain was found in a study of blood T cell repertoires in COVID-19. About the study: Nucleic acid was either cDNA or gDNA, and it came from T cells, B-cell-depleted T cells, or PBMCs.

Trimming stripped 4 bases from V and 5 bases from J, with 8 bases between. The germline gives CDR1 SNHLY, CDR2 FYNNEI. The CDR3 extends over 12 amino acids. Profiled with immunoSEQ multiplex PCR; TCRdb holds only in-frame clones, not every one. This sample has 95,000 to 150,000 clones, with approximately 83% found just once. This clonotype originated in an elderly woman with acute or convalescent COVID-19. Sequences were obtained from peripheral blood. The chain has TRBV2 and TRBJ2-5; D unclear. The CDR3 loop reads CASSVVSETQYF. DNA for the CDR3: TGTGCCAGCAGTGTTGTAAGCGAGACCCAGTACTTC.